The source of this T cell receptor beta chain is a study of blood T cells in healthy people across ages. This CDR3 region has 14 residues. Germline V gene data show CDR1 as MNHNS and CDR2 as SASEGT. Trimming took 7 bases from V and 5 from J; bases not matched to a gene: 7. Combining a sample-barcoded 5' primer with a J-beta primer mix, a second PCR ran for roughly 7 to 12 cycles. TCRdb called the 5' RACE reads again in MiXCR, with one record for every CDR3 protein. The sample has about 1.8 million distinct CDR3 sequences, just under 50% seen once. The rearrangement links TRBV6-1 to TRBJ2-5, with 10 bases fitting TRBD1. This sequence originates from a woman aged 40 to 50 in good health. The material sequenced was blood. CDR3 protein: CASTETGGPETQYF. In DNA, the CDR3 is TGTGCCAGCACTGAGACAGGGGGCCCGGAGACCCAGTACTTC.